This T cell receptor beta chain was retrieved from a study of human thymus T cells (dated by TCRdb to 2019 to 2021). Broadly, across the study: The study used fewer than ten infant thymus samples plus four related peripheral blood samples to characterize TCR alpha and beta repertoires. The cohort included about 6 male and a couple of female infants, with donor ages spanning 7 to 244 days.

What the authors observed across the whole study: On average, thymus samples yielded around 800,000 unique TCRB clonotypes, whereas blood samples yielded about 84,000. Biased V and J gene segment usage appeared to be present in both thymic and peripheral blood repertoires.

V loses 5 bases, J loses 4 bases, and the germline ends lie 14 bases apart. The CDR3 runs 15 amino acids, cysteine and phenylalanine included. Kept here is only the CDR3 DNA, which spans 45 bases and is read in frame from base 1. Reading the germline V gene gives CDR1 SGHTA and CDR2 FQGNSA. Donors were immunologically healthy infants undergoing open corrective cardiac surgery for congenital heart defects in Finland. During surgery, a small 0.5-1 mL aliquot of peripheral blood was collected from four of the eight donors. For blood samples, genomic DNA was extracted from all available leukocytes instead of from a fixed number of cells. Erythrocytes were removed from blood with ACK lysis buffer, and the leukocytes were stored as pellets at -70 °C. A QIAsymphony instrument was used to extract genomic DNA from the frozen cell pellets. In the case of this clone: What this receptor recognizes is not known. No quality values exist for individual bases; no much larger clone is one base distant.

The immunoSEQ multiplex PCR assay was used to amplify the TCRB and TCRAD loci from a standardized amount of quality-controlled genomic DNA. The amplicons covered the V(D)J region and were long enough to include the CDR3 and to identify the V and J genes. Through the commercial immunoSEQ service, the amplicons were sequenced on an Illumina platform. The paper's data handling went like this. Primer bias and sequencing errors were corrected as previously described, and TCRAD and TCRB were defined on the basis of the IMGT database. Repertoires were analysed with immunoSEQ Analyzer 3.0 and VDJTools, covering basic statistics, V/J segment usage, diversity estimates, rarefaction and pairwise overlap. Chao1, ChaoE, Efron-Thisted, Shannon and inverse Simpson indices were used to estimate diversity, which was also estimated on datasets down-sampled to the smallest sample. Repertoire overlap was assessed by strict matching of CDR3 nucleotide sequence, V gene and J gene, and clustering was done by Jaccard-based multidimensional scaling. TCRdb limited this immuneACCESS table to in-frame rearrangements with V and J called. A share of clones is missing; checked studies link under half to unresolved V genes, and the rest is unexplained. That table furnishes V, J and clone size, whereas the DNA furnished D and trimming. The sample profile shows more than 45,000 clones; nearly 95% of them were found once. The biggest ten clones account for around 6% of the sample.

Sequencing was carried out using blood. Recombination connected TRBV7-2 to TRBJ2-2, and perhaps TRBD2 as D gene, on 5 matching bases. The receptor's source is a boy in the first two years of life with a congenital heart defect but otherwise immunologically healthy. The CDR3 loop reads CASSPRAMGTGELFF. The sequenced DNA is TGTGCCAGCAGCCCGAGGGCAATGGGCACCGGGGAGCTGTTTTTT.